What follows are 10 T cell receptor beta chains derived from one specimen sequenced in a study of CD8 T cells in Susac syndrome. With random hexamers, roughly 0.45 to 1 ug RNA was reverse transcribed. TCRdb used MiXCR to reprocess the immunoSEQ multiplex PCR reads, holding one entry per CDR3 protein. Altogether about 190,000 distinct CDR3 sequences are present, almost 96% being singletons, with the ten largest covering 0.098%. Sequencing was performed on CD4+ T cells from PBMCs. Receptors were obtained from a human donor with Susac syndrome.

The gene calls are TRBV7-6 and TRBJ1-3, with D perhaps TRBD1 (6 bases). Trimming removed 1 base from V and 0 bases from J, with 7 bases in between. This CDR3 spans 15 amino acids. Germline V gene sequence: CDR1 SGHVS, CDR2 FNYEAQ. The CDR3 reads CASSLEGGSGNTIYF. CDR3 coding DNA: TGTGCCAGCAGCTTAGAGGGGGGCTCTGGAAACACCATATATTTT. Variable domain in full (rest from reference TRBV7-6 and TRBJ1-3): GAGVSQSPRYKVTKRGQDVALRCDPISGHVSLYWYRQALGQGPEFLTYFNYEAQQDKSGLPNDRFSAERPEGSISTLTIQRTEQRDSAMYRCASSLEGGSGNTIYFGEGSWLTVV.

In this sample, this clonotype turned up once. This chain uses TRBV30 with TRBJ1-1; perhaps TRBD1 as D (6 bases). Germline-derived CDR1 and CDR2 are GTSNPN and SVGIG (reference sequence). This CDR3 spans 13 amino acids. Between the trimmed V and J ends, which lost 1 base and 5 bases, there was a span of 11 bases. The CDR3 loop is CAWSGRGRTEAFF. The CDR3 nucleotides read TGTGCCTGGAGTGGCAGGGGTAGGACTGAAGCTTTCTTT.

The rearrangement joins TRBV19 to TRBJ2-3, with TRBD2 identical over 7 bases. The V and J ends lost 11 bases and 8 bases, in that order; junction bases with no gene match: 16. The germline gives CDR1 LNHDA, CDR2 SQIVND (reference sequence). This CDR3 spans 14 amino acids. CDR3 DNA sequence: TGTGCCTCCCGCTGGGACTACGCCGGCGGTACGCAGTATTTT. Protein product: CASRWDYAGGTQYF.

V usage is TRBV12-3 or TRBV12-4 and J usage is TRBJ1-1; 7 nucleotides match TRBD1. J gave up 4 bases and V 3 bases, and 5 bases lay outside the gene matches. The CDR3 is made up of 14 amino acids. CDR3 nucleotide sequence: TGTGCCAGCAGTTTGCAGGGGGGAAGCACTGAAGCTTTCTTT. It is translated as CASSLQGGSTEAFF.

This clonotype was recorded once. The V gene is TRBV2, the J gene TRBJ2-5; TRBD1 agrees at 9 bases. Looked up from germline, CDR1 is SNHLY and CDR2 is FYNNEI. The CDR3 length is 11 residues. V lost 7 bases, J lost 13 bases, and 7 bases stayed unmatched. CDR3: CASTLGDRVYF. In DNA, the CDR3 is TGTGCCAGCACCCTCGGGGACAGGGTGTACTTC.

This chain connects TRBV7-8 to TRBJ2-2; 8 nucleotides line up with TRBD2. CDR3 length equals 16 residues. Germline trimming cut 4 bases from V and 2 bases from J; bases unmatched to any gene: 6. Germline V gene sequence: CDR1 SGHVS, CDR2 FQNEAQ. The CDR3 region is CASSSRTSPNTGELFF. CDR3 nucleotide sequence: TGTGCCAGCAGCTCCCGGACTAGCCCCAACACCGGGGAGCTGTTTTTT.

This rearrangement joins TRBV27 to TRBJ2-1, with unresolved D. The CDR3 is made up of 17 amino acids. The V gene's germline CDR1 is MNHEY and CDR2 SMNVEV (reference sequence). Trimming shortened V by 3 bases and J by 0 bases, and 15 bases separated the two germline ends. CDR3 sequence (DNA): TGTGCCAGCAGTTTTCGACAAGACCAATTCTCCTACAATGAGCAGTTCTTC. Protein sequence: CASSFRQDQFSYNEQFF.

The V call is TRBV20-1, the J call TRBJ2-7; 7 nucleotides align to TRBD1. V lost 3 bases to trimming and J lost 4 bases; unmatched junction nucleotides: 9. This CDR3 has 14 residues. The V gene's germline CDR1 is DFQATT and CDR2 SNEGSKA (reference sequence). The CDR3 DNA reads as TGCAGTGCTAGTTTGGGGACAGTGGAGTACGAGCAGTACTTC. Protein: CSASLGTVEYEQYF.

This chain joins TRBV5-1 and TRBJ1-2, with D unresolved. Trimming stripped 0 bases from V and 4 bases from J, with 7 bases between. CDR3 length: 13 amino acids. CDR1 SGHRS and CDR2 YFSETQ come from the germline V gene. The DNA of the CDR3 is TGCGCCAGCAGCTTGGGCCAGACCTATGGCTACACCTTC. It is translated as CASSLGQTYGYTF.

CDR3 loop: CASSLGGGDNSPLHF. The CDR3 bases are TGTGCCAGCAGCTTAGGTGGAGGGGATAATTCACCCCTCCACTTT. This chain uses TRBV13 with TRBJ1-6; weak D call: TRBD1 (5 bases). Per the germline V gene, CDR1 is PRHDT and CDR2 is FYEKMQ (reference sequence). Trimming stripped 0 bases from V and 5 bases from J, with 8 bases between. The CDR3 extends over 15 amino acids.